This TCR beta chain was sequenced during a study of blood T cell repertoires in COVID-19. Participants were aged 18 to 89 years from 24 US areas. The length of the CDR3 is 15 residues. Germline V lookup: CDR1 SGHAT, CDR2 FQNNGV. Trimming at V came to 1 base and at J to 1 base, leaving 1 base not matched to a gene. Original processing notes: Reference gene primer amplification yielded estimated nucleated cell counts. The method was immunoSEQ multiplex PCR; TCRdb's version includes in-frame clones alone and lacks a portion of them. V, J and clone size are those of that table, while D and trimming were read from the DNA. The sample records 300,000 to 350,000 clones, 90% being singletons.

This rearrangement joins TRBV11-2 to TRBJ2-3, with 8 bases identical to TRBD2. Sequencing was carried out using PBMCs or T cells enriched from blood (not recorded which). The source is a woman between 18 and 30 years old with acute COVID-19. The CDR3 here is CASSLGGRRTDTQYF. For the CDR3, the DNA is TGTGCCAGCAGCTTAGGCGGGAGGCGCACAGATACGCAGTATTTT. Full variable domain (rest looked up from reference TRBV11-2 and TRBJ2-3): EAGVAQSPRYKIIEKRQSVAFWCNPISGHATLYWYQQILGQGPKLLIQFQNNGVVDDSQLPKDRFSAERLKGVDSTLKIQPAKLEDSAVYLCASSLGGRRTDTQYFGPGTRLTVL.